The 21 T cell receptor beta chains below come from one sample, sequenced in a study of blood T cells in healthy people across ages. A second roughly 7 to 11 cycle PCR used barcoded and J-beta primers. TCRdb processed the 5' RACE reads anew with MiXCR; each CDR3 protein has one entry. The data show approximately 800,000 distinct CDR3 sequences, with roughly 25% seen just once and 3% to 4.5% held by the top ten. The same sample was also studied in work on T cells of mothers and their children.

Sequencing used blood. These receptors were obtained from a boy aged 5-17 years in good health.

V and J are TRBV7-2 and TRBJ1-1; TRBD1 is a possible D gene (5 bases). The CDR3 is made up of 13 amino acids. Germline V gene lookup returns CDR1 SGHTA and CDR2 FQGNSA. The V gene lost 1 base and the J gene lost 11 bases, with 14 bases spanning the gap. CDR3 loop: CASSLDSQGRAFF. As DNA, the CDR3 is TGTGCCAGCAGCTTAGATAGTCAGGGCCGGGCTTTCTTT.

This chain links TRBV20-1 with TRBJ1-2, with 7 positions matching TRBD1. V lost 5 bases, J lost 5 bases, and 11 bases stayed unmatched. The CDR3 runs to 14 residues. Germline CDR1 reads DFQATT; CDR2 reads SNEGSKA (reference sequence). For the CDR3, the DNA is TGCAGTGCTCATACAGGGGTGGCAGCATATGGCTACACCTTC. This gives the protein CSAHTGVAAYGYTF.

This clonotype was found many times. J is TRBJ2-3 and V is TRBV29-1; TRBD2 agrees at 8 bases. Germline CDR1 is SQVTM and CDR2 is ANQGSEA. The V and J ends lost 0 bases and 3 bases, in that order; junction bases with no gene match: 2. The CDR3 is 14 amino acids. The CDR3 coding sequence is TGCAGCGTTGAAGATAGCGGGATAACAGATACGCAGTATTTT. Encoded protein: CSVEDSGITDTQYF.

This clonotype has more than one count but fewer than ten. The chain joins TRBV28 to TRBJ2-7; D ambiguous. This CDR3 has 14 amino acids. Trimming pared 5 bases from V and 4 bases from J, leaving 15 bases between. The V gene's germline CDR1 is MDHEN and CDR2 SYDVKM. CDR3 loop: CASSTTGHDYEQYF. The CDR3 DNA follows: TGTGCCAGCAGTACCACCGGGCACGATTACGAGCAGTACTTC.

This clonotype was observed a few times. The chain combines TRBV3-1 with TRBJ2-1; the D gene is possibly TRBD2 (6 bases). The CDR3 has 15 residues. Germline lookup yields CDR1 LGHDT and CDR2 YNNKEL (reference sequence). The V gene lost 6 bases and the J gene lost 7 bases, with 19 bases spanning the gap. The CDR3 region has the DNA TGTGCCAGCAGTCGACGCGGAGGGCAGAAGAATGAGCAGTTCTTC. Translation gives CASSRRGGQKNEQFF.

The chain combines TRBV20-1 with TRBJ2-5; 8 bases agree with TRBD2. The end of the DNA fits TRBJ2-7 better, so the J call may be wrong. The CDR3 spans 15 residues. CDR1 is DFQATT and CDR2 is SNEGSKA in the germline V gene (reference sequence). For the CDR3, the DNA is TGCAGTGCTAGAGTCTGGCCAGCGGGAGTCTACGAGCAGTACTTC. The encoded protein is CSARVWPAGVYEQYF.

Only a few counts were recorded for this clonotype. V usage is TRBV6-6 and J usage is TRBJ2-1, with TRBD2 matching 8 bases. There are 16 residues in the CDR3. Germline assignment: CDR1 MNHNY and CDR2 SVGAGI (reference sequence). V lost 2 bases and J lost 4; bases outside the gene matches: 7. This CDR3 is CASSYLLAGQYNEQFF. CDR3 sequence (DNA): TGTGCCAGCAGTTACCTCTTAGCGGGGCAATACAATGAGCAGTTCTTC.

The CDR3, as DNA: TGCAGTGCACCTAGGACCGACAGGCCAAAATATGGCTACACCTTC. Encoded protein: CSAPRTDRPKYGYTF. The chain recombines TRBV20-1 with TRBJ1-2; D is perhaps TRBD1 (6 bases). Deletions cut 6 bases from V and 5 bases from J, with 22 bases between. Germline V gene data show CDR1 as DFQATT and CDR2 as SNEGSKA (reference sequence). The CDR3 has 15 amino acids.

This clonotype was counted only a few times. The chain joins TRBV4-3 to TRBJ1-6, with a possible D match to TRBD1 (5 bases). Trimming cost V 0 bases and J 6 bases, with 18 bases left between them. CDR1 is LGHNA and CDR2 is YSLEER in the germline V gene. The CDR3 has 18 amino acids. CDR3 in DNA: TGCGCCAGCAGCCAAGAGCCACCAGGGCAGGGCATTAATTCACCCCTCCACTTT. Its protein product is CASSQEPPGQGINSPLHF.

This clonotype was seen only a few times. This chain links TRBV6-6 with TRBJ1-1; no reliable D call. Germline CDR1 is MNHNY and CDR2 is SVGAGI (reference sequence). Trimming stripped 0 bases from V and 1 base from J, with 9 bases between. CDR3 length: 15 residues. The chain's CDR3 is CASSYSKVENTEAFF. CDR3 sequence (DNA): TGTGCCAGCAGTTACTCGAAGGTAGAGAACACTGAAGCTTTCTTT.

This clonotype appeared a few times. The V call is TRBV29-1, the J call TRBJ2-3; tentative D call: TRBD2 (5 bases). Germline loops: CDR1 SQVTM, CDR2 ANQGSEA. The CDR3 extends over 12 amino acids. With 5 bases removed from V and 4 bases from J, the gap between germline ends came to 10 bases. CDR3 coding DNA: TGCAGCGTTTGGACTGTCGCAGATACGCAGTATTTT. Residues: CSVWTVADTQYF.

This clonotype was observed a few times. The J gene is TRBJ2-5, the V gene TRBV4-1, with 9 bases identical to TRBD2. V trimming: 2 bases; J trimming: 3 bases; junction bases outside the gene matches: 4. Germline values: CDR1 MGHRA, CDR2 YSYEKL. This CDR3 spans 15 amino acids. This CDR3 reads CASSQRASGKETQYF. CDR3 bases: TGCGCCAGCAGCCAACGGGCTAGCGGGAAAGAGACCCAGTACTTC.

This clonotype has only a few counts. The chain uses TRBV29-1 and TRBJ2-4; a weak D match, TRBD1 (5 bases). The CDR3 spans 15 residues. Germline values: CDR1 SQVTM, CDR2 ANQGSEA. V lost 6 bases and J 1 base, leaving 16 bases between the germline ends. CDR3 sequence: CSVTSPDTAKNIQYF. The CDR3 region has the DNA TGCAGCGTGACGAGCCCGGACACCGCCAAAAACATTCAGTACTTC.

The V call is TRBV29-1, the J call TRBJ2-5; no firm D call. The CDR3 is made up of 13 amino acids. Germline CDR1 and CDR2: SQVTM and ANQGSEA. V was cut by 6 bases and J by 1 base, with 12 bases left in between. The chain's CDR3 is CSVRGRVQETQYF. CDR3 coding DNA: TGCAGCGTCCGAGGACGGGTCCAAGAGACCCAGTACTTC.

In its sample, this clonotype was seen a few times. The CDR3 is CSASPRTGLDEQYF. The CDR3 DNA reads TGCAGTGCTAGTCCCAGGACAGGGCTCGACGAGCAGTACTTC. The V and J genes are TRBV20-1 and TRBJ2-7; 8 bases match TRBD1. The CDR3 has 14 residues. CDR1 and CDR2 (germline): DFQATT, SNEGSKA (reference sequence). With V trimmed by 3 bases and J by 5 bases, 9 bases remained unmatched.

V and J are TRBV9 and TRBJ2-1; no firm D call. Trimming left V 0 bases short and J 7 bases short, with 11 bases between. The CDR3 runs to 14 residues. The germline V gene has CDR1 SGDLS and CDR2 YYNGEE. The chain's CDR3 is CASSVGPAQNEQFF. The CDR3 bases are TGTGCCAGCAGCGTAGGGCCAGCCCAAAATGAGCAGTTCTTC. Based on the CDR3 plus reference TRBV9 and TRBJ2-1, the full variable domain is DSGVTQTPKHLITATGQRVTLRCSPRSGDLSVYWYQQSLDQGLQFLIQYYNGEERAKGNILERFSAQQFPDLHSELNLSSLELGDSALYFCASSVGPAQNEQFFGPGTRLTVL.

This clonotype was found once. J is TRBJ2-5 and V is TRBV20-1; TRBD2 is a possible D gene (5 bases). The CDR3 sequence is 14 residues long. Germline CDR1 DFQATT, CDR2 SNEGSKA (reference sequence). V lost 1 base and J lost 2, with 11 bases in between. In nucleotides, the CDR3 is TGCAGTGCTAGAGTCGTACCGGGGCAAGAGACCCAGTACTTC. Translated, it gives CSARVVPGQETQYF.

This clonotype was seen more than once but under ten times. The V call is TRBV20-1, the J call TRBJ2-5; D unclear. V lost 6 bases and J 4 bases, leaving 6 bases between the germline ends. The CDR3 contains 10 residues. Germline V gene lookup returns CDR1 DFQATT and CDR2 SNEGSKA (reference sequence). CDR3 residues: CSASIETQYF. The CDR3 region has the DNA TGCAGTGCGTCTATAGAGACCCAGTACTTC.

A few counts support this clonotype. Written as DNA, the CDR3 is TGTGCCAGCAGTTTTCGGCCAGGGTCTAAGGGCACAGATACGCAGTATTTT. Translation: CASSFRPGSKGTDTQYF. The chain carries TRBV28 and TRBJ2-3, with a possible D match to TRBD1 (5 bases). The germline gives CDR1 MDHEN, CDR2 SYDVKM. V lost 3 bases to trimming and J lost 1 base, with 17 bases between them. This CDR3 is built from 17 residues.

The V gene is TRBV29-1, the J gene TRBJ2-1; 10 nucleotides match TRBD2. CDR1 SQVTM and CDR2 ANQGSEA come from the germline V gene. This CDR3 contains 15 residues. V shed 1 base, J shed 4 bases, and the junction held 4 bases outside the gene matches. The CDR3 protein is CSVEGTSGNYNEQFF. In DNA form, the CDR3 reads TGCAGCGTTGAAGGGACTAGCGGTAATTACAATGAGCAGTTCTTC.

The table lists this clonotype with a few counts. This chain links TRBV4-3 with TRBJ2-1; D not resolved. Trimming removed 4 bases at V and 0 bases at J, with 7 bases between. The CDR3 runs 14 residues. Germline lookup yields CDR1 LGHNA and CDR2 YSLEER. This CDR3 is CASSRSISYNEQFF. The DNA for the CDR3 is TGCGCCAGCAGCCGGAGCATCTCCTACAATGAGCAGTTCTTC.